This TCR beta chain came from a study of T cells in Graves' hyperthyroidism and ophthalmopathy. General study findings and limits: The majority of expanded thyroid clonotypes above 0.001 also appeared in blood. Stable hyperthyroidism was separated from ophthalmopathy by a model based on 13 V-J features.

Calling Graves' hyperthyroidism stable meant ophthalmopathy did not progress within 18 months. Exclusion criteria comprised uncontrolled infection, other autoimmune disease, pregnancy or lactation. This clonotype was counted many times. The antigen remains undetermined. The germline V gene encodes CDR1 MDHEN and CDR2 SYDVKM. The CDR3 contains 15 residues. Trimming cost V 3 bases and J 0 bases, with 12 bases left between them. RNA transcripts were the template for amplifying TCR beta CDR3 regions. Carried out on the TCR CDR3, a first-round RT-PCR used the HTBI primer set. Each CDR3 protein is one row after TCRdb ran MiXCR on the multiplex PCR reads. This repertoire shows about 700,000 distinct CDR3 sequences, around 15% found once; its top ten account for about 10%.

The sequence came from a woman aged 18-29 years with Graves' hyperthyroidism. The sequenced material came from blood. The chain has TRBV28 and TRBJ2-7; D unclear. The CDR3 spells CASSFPDGLSYEQYF. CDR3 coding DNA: TGTGCCAGCAGTTTTCCGGACGGGCTCTCCTACGAGCAGTACTTC.